The 29 T cell receptor beta chains below were found in one sample sequenced in a study of blood T cell repertoires in COVID-19 (dated by TCRdb to 2020 to 2021). The library was produced with the immunoSEQ multiplex PCR assay. Not all clones reach the TCRdb copy of this immuneACCESS table, which keeps in-frame sequences only. Checked studies attribute under half of the gap to unresolved V genes and leave the rest unexplained. This sample gives about 140,000 clones in total; about three quarters of them show up just once. The ten largest clones capture less than 15% of the sample. The source material was peripheral blood. The origin of the receptors is a man aged 80 or over with acute or convalescent COVID-19.

The V and J genes are TRBV2 and TRBJ1-1; the D is unclear. Per germline, CDR1 SNHLY and CDR2 FYNNEI. Trimming removed 7 bases at V and 6 bases at J, with 12 bases between. This CDR3 is built from 12 residues. This CDR3 is CASIWELAEAFF. The DNA for the CDR3 is TGTGCCAGCATCTGGGAGTTGGCTGAAGCTTTCTTT.

CDR3 residues: CASSLAPGADTQYF. The DNA of the CDR3 is TGTGCCAGCAGCTTGGCCCCAGGGGCAGATACGCAGTATTTT. The gene calls are TRBV5-5 and TRBJ2-3; D might be TRBD1 (6 bases). The CDR3 is 14 amino acids. Trimming removed 0 bases from V and 4 bases from J, with 9 bases in between. Per germline, CDR1 SGHKS and CDR2 YYEKEE (reference sequence).

The gene calls are TRBV7-8 and TRBJ1-6; 9 nucleotides match TRBD1. With V trimmed by 6 bases and J by 9 bases, 6 bases remained unmatched. Germline CDR1 is SGHVS and CDR2 is FQNEAQ. The CDR3 has 14 residues. CDR3 DNA: TGTGCCAGCAGTTACGACAGGGGGAGTTCACCCCTCCACTTT. This translates into CASSYDRGSSPLHF.

This clone showed up just a few times. The genes are TRBV5-1 and TRBJ2-7, with TRBD2 identical over 8 bases. V was clipped by 4 bases and J by 7 bases; unmatched bases: 10. The CDR3 sequence is 14 residues long. The germline V gene has CDR1 SGHRS and CDR2 YFSETQ. The DNA for the CDR3 is TGCGCCAGCAGCCCGGGGACTAGAGGCCTGGAGCAGTACTTC. Amino acids: CASSPGTRGLEQYF.

The chain joins TRBV19 to TRBJ1-1; maybe TRBD1 (6 bases). V was clipped by 6 bases and J by 4 bases, with 24 bases between them. CDR1 and CDR2 (germline): LNHDA, SQIVND (reference sequence). The CDR3 has 17 amino acids. CDR3 sequence reads: CASSPRFRGGGTTEAFF. For the CDR3, the DNA is TGTGCCAGTAGCCCCCGCTTTAGGGGAGGGGGGACCACTGAAGCTTTCTTT.

The rearrangement joins TRBV2 to TRBJ2-5; no clear D. CDR3 size: 14 residues. From germline, CDR1 is SNHLY and CDR2 FYNNEI. Deletions cut 8 bases from V and 5 bases from J, with 18 bases between. CDR3 sequence reads: CASGVSPAPETQYF. The CDR3 nucleotides read TGTGCCAGCGGAGTCAGTCCGGCCCCCGAGACCCAGTACTTC. Complete variable domain (other parts from reference TRBV2 and TRBJ2-5): EPEVTQTPSHQVTQMGQEVILRCVPISNHLYFYWYRQILGQKVEFLVSFYNNEISEKSEIFDDQFSVERPDGSNFTLKIRSTKLEDSAMYFCASGVSPAPETQYFGPGTRLLVL.

J is TRBJ2-3 and V is TRBV21-1; the table calls TRBD2, which could not be checked here. TRBV21-1 is designated a pseudogene. This CDR3 has 17 residues. For the CDR3, the DNA is TGTGCCAGCAGCAAAGCCGGGAGGGGGGCTAGCACAGATACGCAGTATTTT. Its translation is CASSKAGRGASTDTQYF.

This sequence joins TRBV29-1 and TRBJ1-4; D is perhaps TRBD1 (6 bases). CDR3 length: 13 amino acids. The germline V gene encodes CDR1 SQVTM and CDR2 ANQGSEA. Trimming took 8 bases from V and 2 from J, leaving 12 bases between them. CDR3 residues: CSTWTVTNEKLFF. The CDR3 DNA follows: TGCAGCACATGGACAGTTACTAATGAAAAACTGTTTTTT.

This clone occurred once. The chain carries TRBV30 and TRBJ2-5; weak D call: TRBD2 (6 bases). Germline V lookup: CDR1 GTSNPN, CDR2 SVGIG (reference sequence). The CDR3 loop spans 13 amino acids. Trimming removed 4 bases from V and 6 bases from J, with 15 bases in between. The CDR3 sequence: CAWIKEGRKTQYF. In DNA form, the CDR3 reads TGTGCCTGGATAAAGGAGGGGAGGAAGACCCAGTACTTC.

The rearrangement joins TRBV7-2 to TRBJ1-2; TRBD1 aligns across 7 bases. After removal of 1 base from V and 3 bases from J, the junction contained 8 bases not matched to a gene. This CDR3 is built from 16 residues. Per the germline V gene, CDR1 is SGHTA and CDR2 is FQGNSA. CDR3 sequence reads: CASSLGTGVVDYGYTF. CDR3 DNA: TGTGCCAGCAGCTTAGGTACAGGGGTGGTTGACTATGGCTACACCTTC.

V gene TRBV2 combines with J gene TRBJ2-5; TRBD2 matches 10 bases. The germline V gene has CDR1 SNHLY and CDR2 FYNNEI. The CDR3 has 20 amino acids. The trim removed 6 bases at V and 5 bases at J, leaving 24 bases unmatched. CDR3 residues: CASRASRLLLAGDVKETQYF. CDR3 DNA: TGTGCCAGCAGGGCCTCACGGCTCCTCCTAGCGGGGGATGTTAAGGAGACCCAGTACTTC.

This clone was observed a few times. The chain uses TRBV11-2 and TRBJ2-1; perhaps TRBD2 as D (6 bases). V shed 3 bases and J shed 3 bases, with 9 bases lying between them. CDR1 is SGHAT and CDR2 is FQNNGV in the germline V gene. There are 14 residues in the CDR3. Here the CDR3 DNA reads TGTGCCAGCAGCTTCCGCGGGAACTACAATGAGCAGTTCTTC. Its protein is CASSFRGNYNEQFF.

The chain employs TRBV10-3 and TRBJ2-4; 9 bases are shared with TRBD1. This CDR3 comprises 14 residues. Trimming cost V 7 bases and J 5 bases; bases outside gene matches: 6. Germline V gives CDR1 ENHRY, CDR2 SYGVKD. The CDR3 DNA reads as TGTGCCATCAAATCGGACAGGGGAGAAAACATTCAGTACTTC. Its translation is CAIKSDRGENIQYF.

This rearrangement joins TRBV11-2 to TRBJ2-2; TRBD1 matches at 7 bases. The CDR3 spans 16 residues. Germline values: CDR1 SGHAT, CDR2 FQNNGV. V shed 7 bases and J 3 bases; nucleotides not matched to a gene: 11. The CDR3 is CASTSGTAWDTGELFF. In nucleotides, the CDR3 is TGTGCCAGCACCTCGGGGACAGCCTGGGACACCGGGGAGCTGTTTTTT.

The chain recombines TRBV5-6 with TRBJ1-3; D is ambiguous. With 2 bases removed from V and 1 base from J, the gap between germline ends came to 7 bases. Per germline, CDR1 SGHDT and CDR2 YYEEEE. The CDR3 spans 14 residues. CDR3 bases: TGTGCCAGCAGCTTTCTAAGTTCTGGAAACACCATATATTTT. It translates to CASSFLSSGNTIYF.

This clone was seen once. J is TRBJ2-1 and V is TRBV9, with TRBD2 identical over 8 bases. CDR3 size: 16 residues. Germline CDR1 reads SGDLS; CDR2 reads YYNGEE. J was trimmed by 7 bases and V by 1 base; bases with no gene match: 10. The CDR3 is CASSVRVGGESNEQFF. The CDR3 region has the DNA TGTGCCAGCAGCGTACGGGTCGGGGGGGAGTCAAATGAGCAGTTCTTC.

With respect to this clone: Other DNA sequences in this specimen translate into the identical CDR3. The rearrangement uses TRBV5-1 and TRBJ1-1, with 7 bases lining up with TRBD1. This CDR3 contains 14 residues. V shed 2 bases and J 1 base; nucleotides not matched to a gene: 2. The germline CDR1 and CDR2 sequences are SGHRS and YFSETQ. The CDR3 coding sequence is TGCGCCAGCAGCTTACAGGGGAGGAACACTGAAGCTTTCTTT. Amino acid sequence: CASSLQGRNTEAFF.

V is TRBV19 and J is TRBJ2-7; D possibly corresponds to TRBD2 (5 bases). Trimming stripped 5 bases from V and 0 bases from J, with 14 bases between. There are 15 residues in the CDR3. Germline values: CDR1 LNHDA, CDR2 SQIVND (reference sequence). The CDR3 nucleotides are TGTGCCAGTAGTGTTTCCGGGATCAACTCCTACGAGCAGTACTTC. Encoded protein: CASSVSGINSYEQYF.

CDR3 in amino acids: CASSPQRPGGSGGYTF. The CDR3 nucleotides read TGTGCCAGCAGCCCCCAGCGGCCAGGGGGCTCAGGTGGCTACACCTTC. The chain is built from TRBV9 and TRBJ1-2; 8 positions agree with TRBD1. CDR3 length: 16 amino acids. V lost 4 bases, J lost 7 bases, and 15 bases stayed unmatched. The germline V gene has CDR1 SGDLS and CDR2 YYNGEE.

The chain has TRBV7-9 and TRBJ1-4; D uncertain. Trimming removed 1 base from V and 7 bases from J, with 13 bases in between. Germline CDR1 SEHNR, CDR2 FQNEAQ (reference sequence). The CDR3 has 15 amino acids. The CDR3 sequence is CASSLGDSDAEKLFF. The CDR3 nucleotides read TGTGCCAGCAGCTTAGGTGATAGCGATGCTGAAAAACTGTTTTTT.

The count of this clone is one. DNA for the CDR3: TGTGCCAGCAGCTTACGTTCGTTATCCCCCTACGAGCAGTACTTC. It is translated as CASSLRSLSPYEQYF. The chain combines TRBV7-2 with TRBJ2-7, with D unclear. The CDR3 extends over 15 amino acids. Deletions cut 2 bases from V and 2 bases from J, with 13 bases between. Germline CDR1 and CDR2: SGHTA and FQGNSA.

This clone was counted between two and nine times. This chain links TRBV7-2 with TRBJ2-7; 9 bases are a match to TRBD2. Germline V gene data show CDR1 as SGHTA and CDR2 as FQGNSA. The CDR3 loop spans 16 amino acids. V trimming: 5 bases; J trimming: 0 bases; junction bases outside the gene matches: 8. CDR3 region: CASSAQSGGSSYEQYF. In DNA, the CDR3 is TGTGCCAGCAGCGCTCAGAGCGGGGGGAGCTCCTACGAGCAGTACTTC.

This clone appeared once. The chain recombines TRBV19 with TRBJ2-7, with 9 bases aligning to TRBD1. Germline V gene sequence: CDR1 LNHDA, CDR2 SQIVND (reference sequence). The CDR3 contains 16 residues. V was pared by 5 bases and J by 1 base, with 9 bases of the junction left unmatched. CDR3 amino acids: CASSSKGTGWSYEQYF. In nucleotides, the CDR3 is TGTGCCAGTAGTTCCAAAGGGACAGGGTGGTCCTACGAGCAGTACTTC. The variable domain in full, completed from reference TRBV19 and TRBJ2-7, reads DGGITQSPKYLFRKEGQNVTLSCEQNLNHDAMYWYRQDPGQGLRLIYYSQIVNDFQKGDIAEGYSVSREKKESFPLTVTSAQKNPTAFYLCASSSKGTGWSYEQYFGPGTRLTVT.

The chain carries TRBV7-3 and TRBJ2-3; TRBD2 might be the D (6 bases). In germline, CDR1 is SGHTA, CDR2 FQGTGA. V was clipped by 6 bases and J by 4 bases, with 8 bases between them. CDR3 length equals 12 residues. The CDR3 spells CASSTSSDTQYF. The CDR3 DNA follows: TGTGCCAGCAGTACTAGCTCAGATACGCAGTATTTT.

The V call is TRBV29-1, the J call TRBJ2-1, with 9 bases that match TRBD2. The J segment lost 3 bases and the V segment lost 2 bases, leaving 2 bases of the junction unmatched. CDR3 length: 14 residues. Germline assignment: CDR1 SQVTM and CDR2 ANQGSEA. The CDR3 bases are TGCAGCGTTGAACTAGCGGGGATCTACAATGAGCAGTTCTTC. This codes for CSVELAGIYNEQFF.

CDR3 bases: TGTGCCACCAGCACGATGGACAGGGCCCACGAGCAGTACTTC. It is translated as CATSTMDRAHEQYF. The V gene is TRBV15, the J gene TRBJ2-7, with TRBD1 identical over 8 bases. This CDR3 is built from 14 residues. V was pared by 4 bases and J by 5 bases, with 7 bases of the junction left unmatched. Germline-derived CDR1 and CDR2 are LNHNV and YYDKDF (reference sequence).

This clone appeared a single time. J is TRBJ2-1 and V is TRBV19; 9 bases line up with TRBD1. V trimming: 3 bases; J trimming: 2 bases; junction bases outside the gene matches: 2. Looked up from germline, CDR1 is LNHDA and CDR2 is SQIVND (reference sequence). This CDR3 is built from 15 residues. CDR3 DNA: TGTGCCAGTAGTATCACAGGGGGCACCTACAATGAGCAGTTCTTC. It encodes CASSITGGTYNEQFF.

This clone was counted only a few times. Here the CDR3 reads CASSERGQGRMEQFF. DNA of the CDR3: TGTGCCAGCAGTGAAAGGGGACAGGGTCGGATGGAGCAGTTCTTC. The chain combines TRBV6-1 with TRBJ2-1; 9 bases match TRBD1. The J segment lost 10 bases and the V segment lost 2 bases, leaving 9 bases of the junction unmatched. The CDR3 spans 15 residues. Germline CDR1 reads MNHNS; CDR2 reads SASEGT.

The chain links TRBV4-1 to TRBJ1-6, with D tentatively TRBD1 (6 bases). Germline V gene data show CDR1 as MGHRA and CDR2 as YSYEKL. With 1 base removed from V and 8 bases from J, the gap between germline ends came to 21 bases. There are 18 residues in the CDR3. CDR3 sequence: CASSQATTSTGRDSPLHF. The DNA of the CDR3 is TGCGCCAGCAGCCAAGCCACCACTTCTACAGGGAGGGATTCACCCCTCCACTTT.